This T cell receptor (beta chain) was found in a study of T cell clusters in autoimmune cytopenias. Study information: TRB sequencing had a median approximately 50,000 reads and about 2,400 distinct clonotypes per sample. Study results and caveats: TRB repertoire shifts in secondary cytopenia and chronic lymphocytic leukemia mostly reflected lymphoma, not autoimmunity.

The CDR3 loop spans 13 amino acids. Germline CDR1 is ENHRY and CDR2 is SYGVKD. Each sample's input was roughly 230 ng genomic DNA, roughly 38,000 genome equivalents. One tube held mixed TRB-A and TRB-B primer pools for touch-down PCR. TCRdb re-called the multiplex PCR reads; every CDR3 protein appears as one record, without DNA. Here the sample table reports around 5,900 distinct CDR3 sequences. As to this clonotype: The antigen is undetermined.

The receptor was derived from a human donor with an autoimmune cytopenia or autoimmune hepatitis (not recorded which). The specimen sequenced was peripheral blood. V gene TRBV10-3 combines with J gene TRBJ1-1; lacking DNA, the TRBD1 call made by TCRdb goes unchecked. CDR3 loop: CAINRGGDTEAFF.